This T cell receptor beta chain is drawn from a study of blood T cell repertoires in COVID-19. Study-wide background: Both acute and convalescent COVID-19 samples were obtained from the United States, Italy and Spain. Nucleic acid was either cDNA or gDNA, and it came from T cells, B-cell-depleted T cells, or PBMCs.

The CDR3 contains 12 residues. Looked up from germline, CDR1 is LNHDA and CDR2 is SQIVND (reference sequence). V was shortened by 4 bases and J by 4 bases, with 4 bases between the two germline ends. This clone was picked up a small number of times. In the study's own analysis: By means of reference gene primer amplification, nucleated cell counts were estimated. Some clones are missing from TCRdb's copy, which holds only in-frame ones; the method was immunoSEQ multiplex PCR. The D gene and trimming were derived from the DNA, and the V and J assignments and clone size from that table. This sample has 150,000 to 200,000 clones, with 75% to 85% found just once.

Sequenced: peripheral blood. The origin of this receptor is a human donor in a cohort sampled during active COVID-19. The chain carries TRBV19 and TRBJ2-2; D not certain. The chain's CDR3 is CASSTSTGELFF. The CDR3 DNA reads as TGTGCCAGTAGTACCAGCACCGGGGAGCTGTTTTTT.